The clone carrying this T cell receptor (beta chain) is a singleton in its sample. The CDR3 is 17 residues long. Germline CDR1 and CDR2: LNHNV and YYDKDF (reference sequence). The trim removed 2 bases at V and 5 bases at J, leaving 7 bases unmatched. The sample comes from a study of cytomegalovirus exposure and HLA in healthy donors. The PCR had 60 Vbeta and 13 Jbeta primers. Methods used by the authors: In a later analysis, about 12 million of 65 million to 90 million unique beta chains occurred in at least two donors. Some clones are missing from TCRdb's copy, which holds only in-frame ones; the method was immunoSEQ multiplex PCR. V and J calls and clone size are those listed in that table; D and trimming were worked out from the DNA. The data contain tens of thousands of clones, around 82% of them singletons.

The V call is TRBV15, the J call TRBJ2-5; 14 bases align to TRBD2. The TCR sequence derives from a woman between 18 and 30 years old in good health and CMV-seropositive. The sequenced sample consisted of PBMCs. CDR3 in amino acids: CATSRLGTSGGRETQYF. The CDR3 bases are TGTGCCACCAGCAGACTCGGGACTAGCGGGGGCCGGGAGACCCAGTACTTC.